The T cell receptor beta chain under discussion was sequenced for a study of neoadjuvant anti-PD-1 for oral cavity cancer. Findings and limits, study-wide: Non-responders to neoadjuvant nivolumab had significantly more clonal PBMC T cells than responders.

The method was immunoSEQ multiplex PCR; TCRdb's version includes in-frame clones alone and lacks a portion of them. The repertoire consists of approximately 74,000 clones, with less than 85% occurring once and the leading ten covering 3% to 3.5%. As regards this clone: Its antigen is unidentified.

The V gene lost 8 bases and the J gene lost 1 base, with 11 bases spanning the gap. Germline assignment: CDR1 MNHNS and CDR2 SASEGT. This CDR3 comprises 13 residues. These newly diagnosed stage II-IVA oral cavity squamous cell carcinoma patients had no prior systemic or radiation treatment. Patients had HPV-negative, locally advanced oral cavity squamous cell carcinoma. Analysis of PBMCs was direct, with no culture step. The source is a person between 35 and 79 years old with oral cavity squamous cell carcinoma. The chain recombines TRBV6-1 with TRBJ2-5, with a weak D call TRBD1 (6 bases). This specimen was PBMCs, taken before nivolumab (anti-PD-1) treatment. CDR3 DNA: TGTGCCAGCTCAGGACAGCCCCAAGAGACCCAGTACTTC. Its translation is CASSGQPQETQYF.